The next 12 T cell receptor beta chains were all read from a single sample in a study of post-analysis software for immune sequencing data. Findings of the study overall: TRBV segments more frequent in patients than in controls numbered five and included TRBV5-6, TRBV5-1 and TRBV20-1.

Unique molecular identifiers were built into the TCR beta cDNA libraries. TCRdb reanalysed the PCR reads using MiXCR and keeps one entry per CDR3 protein. The sample has about 500,000 distinct CDR3 sequences; approximately 46% are singletons. These TCRs' antigens remain unknown. Sequencing input: blood. All receptors come from a girl aged 10 to 17 with multiple sclerosis.

This clonotype was seen only once. The chain employs TRBV20-1 and TRBJ2-1; no clear D gene. The CDR3 runs 13 residues. V shed 6 bases and J shed 1 base, with 10 bases lying between them. CDR1 and CDR2 from the germline V gene are DFQATT and SNEGSKA (reference sequence). In DNA form, the CDR3 reads TGCAGTGCCCTCCGCAGTTCCTACAATGAGCAGTTCTTC. Amino acid sequence: CSALRSSYNEQFF.

The chain combines TRBV5-1 with TRBJ2-1; D is tentatively TRBD1 or TRBD2 (5 bases each). This CDR3 is 17 amino acids long. The V gene's germline CDR1 is SGHRS and CDR2 YFSETQ. Between the trimmed V and J ends, which lost 2 bases and 3 bases, there was a span of 18 bases. CDR3 region: CASSFTGEKTDYNEQFF. In DNA, the CDR3 is TGCGCCAGCAGCTTCACCGGGGAAAAGACAGACTACAATGAGCAGTTCTTC.

The V gene is TRBV7-2, the J gene TRBJ2-1; D is unclear. Germline CDR1 is SGHTA and CDR2 is FQGNSA. This CDR3 comprises 14 residues. V was trimmed by 5 bases and J by 2 bases, leaving 10 bases between them. In nucleotides, the CDR3 is TGTGCCAGCAGCACGAGCGTAACCTACAATGAGCAGTTCTTC. Amino acids: CASSTSVTYNEQFF.

This clonotype occurred a few times. V is TRBV6-5 and J is TRBJ1-1; TRBD1 aligns across 7 bases. The CDR3 has 14 amino acids. The germline V gene encodes CDR1 MNHEY and CDR2 SVGAGI. Trimming removed 6 bases from V and 1 base from J; junction bases left unmatched: 5. DNA of the CDR3: TGTGCCAGCAGACCCGGGACAGCGAACACTGAAGCTTTCTTT. Translating it yields CASRPGTANTEAFF.

The sample holds a few counts of this clonotype. V is TRBV25-1 and J is TRBJ2-1; D remains unclear. Trimming took off 2 bases at V and 0 bases at J, with 8 bases between the two ends. CDR3 length: 15 residues. Germline V gene lookup returns CDR1 MGHDK and CDR2 SYGVNS. CDR3: CASSEVTGSYNEQFF. CDR3 nucleotides: TGTGCCAGCAGTGAAGTTACGGGCTCCTACAATGAGCAGTTCTTC. Complete variable domain (other parts from reference TRBV25-1 and TRBJ2-1): EADIYQTPRYLVIGTGKKITLECSQTMGHDKMYWYQQDPGMELHLIHYSYGVNSTEKGDLSSESTVSRIRTEHFPLTLESARPSHTSQYLCASSEVTGSYNEQFFGPGTRLTVL.

The rearrangement joins TRBV10-3 to TRBJ2-7, with 8 bases that match TRBD2. The CDR3 length is 14 residues. Germline CDR1 and CDR2: ENHRY and SYGVKD. The V and J ends lost 10 bases and 0 bases, in that order; junction bases with no gene match: 8. The CDR3, as DNA: TGTGCCACCGAGCGGGAGCTGGACTCCTACGAGCAGTACTTC. This sequence encodes CATERELDSYEQYF.

The chain couples TRBV12-3 or TRBV12-4 to TRBJ1-6; D gene ambiguous. The CDR3 runs 13 residues. V was cut by 1 base and J by 12 bases, with 10 bases left in between. CDR3 protein: CASSLGPGIPLHF. Here the CDR3 DNA reads TGTGCCAGCAGTTTAGGCCCGGGGATACCCCTCCACTTT.

The V call is TRBV5-1, the J call TRBJ1-3; the D gene is possibly TRBD1 (6 bases). Germline lookup yields CDR1 SGHRS and CDR2 YFSETQ. This CDR3 spans 15 amino acids. Between the trimmed V and J ends, which lost 1 base and 0 bases, there was a span of 8 bases. The CDR3 nucleotides read TGCGCCAGCAGCTTGATGGGGGCCTCTGGAAACACCATATATTTT. It codes for CASSLMGASGNTIYF. The entire variable domain, with the rest obtained from reference TRBV5-1 and TRBJ1-3, is as follows: KAGVTQTPRYLIKTRGQQVTLSCSPISGHRSVSWYQQTPGQGLQFLFEYFSETQRNKGNFPGRFSGRQFSNSRSEMNVSTLELGDSALYLCASSLMGASGNTIYFGEGSWLTVV.

This clonotype was detected a few times. J is TRBJ2-5 and V is TRBV4-3; 8 bases match TRBD1. Per the germline V gene, CDR1 is LGHNA and CDR2 is YSLEER. The CDR3 loop spans 15 amino acids. V lost 3 bases and J lost 4; bases outside the gene matches: 7. The CDR3 region is CASSHTVTGGETQYF. Written as DNA, the CDR3 is TGCGCCAGCAGCCACACCGTCACAGGGGGAGAGACCCAGTACTTC.

The rearrangement joins TRBV20-1 to TRBJ2-7; TRBD1 aligns across 8 bases. Germline CDR1 DFQATT, CDR2 SNEGSKA (reference sequence). There are 14 residues in the CDR3. Losses at the gene ends were 3 bases for V and 3 bases for J; bases not matched to a gene: 7. The DNA for the CDR3 is TGCAGTGCTAGGTTGACAGGGGACCTCTACGAGCAGTACTTC. This codes for CSARLTGDLYEQYF.

This sequence joins TRBV12-3 or TRBV12-4 and TRBJ2-3; TRBD2 aligns across 8 bases. CDR3 length: 15 amino acids. V shed 7 bases, J shed 4 bases, and the junction held 10 bases outside the gene matches. This CDR3 is CASTKEAGAADTQYF. CDR3 DNA sequence: TGTGCCAGCACCAAAGAAGCGGGAGCCGCAGATACGCAGTATTTT.

V gene TRBV29-1 combines with J gene TRBJ2-3; tentative D call: TRBD2 (6 bases). This CDR3 has 12 residues. V was shortened by 7 bases and J by 2 bases, with 10 bases between the two germline ends. CDR1 is SQVTM and CDR2 is ANQGSEA in the germline V gene. The CDR3 DNA reads as TGCAGCGGGGGGGACCTCACAGATACGCAGTATTTT. Translating gives CSGGDLTDTQYF.